These T cell receptor beta chains were read from a single sample in a study of blood T cell repertoires in COVID-19. The method was immunoSEQ multiplex PCR; TCRdb's version includes in-frame clones alone and lacks a portion of them. The table lists over 350,000 clones, around 89% of them singletons. The sample taken for sequencing was peripheral blood. The receptors were sampled from a woman aged 25-40 years with acute or convalescent COVID-19. Each CDR3 is given with its conserved first and last residue. Fields, in order: J gene, clone size, V gene, D gene, CDR3 DNA, CDR3 protein. D genes are given only for firm matches. Clone size is stated in some rows and not others, as once, few, many or a class when expanded.

TRBJ1-5	few	TRBV24-1	.	TGTGCCACCAGTGATGGGGACAACTTGTTACATTTT	CATSDGDNLLHF
TRBJ2-5	.	TRBV18	TRBD1	TGTGCCAGCTCACCAAGACAGGGTAGCGAGACCCAGTACTTC	CASSPRQGSETQYF
TRBJ1-3	.	TRBV19	.	TGTGCCAGTAGGCCGGACGGGAGAAACACCATATATTTT	CASRPDGRNTIYF
TRBJ2-1	.	TRBV28	TRBD1	TGTGCCAGCAGTTTAACAGGGGGCGTAAATGAGCAGTTCTTC	CASSLTGGVNEQFF
TRBJ2-5	.	TRBV5-8	.	TGTGCCAGCAGCCTACGGGACATACAAGAGACCCAGTACTTC	CASSLRDIQETQYF
TRBJ2-1	.	TRBV4-1	.	TGCGCCAGCAGCCCCGGTTTCTCCTACAATGAGCAGTTCTTC	CASSPGFSYNEQFF
TRBJ1-1	.	TRBV5-1	.	TGCGCCAGCAGGGGAACCACAGGGTCGAACACTGAAGCTTTCTTT	CASRGTTGSNTEAFF
TRBJ1-2	.	TRBV19	.	TGTGCCAGTAGACAGGGACCGACGGCTAACTATGGCTACACCTTC	CASRQGPTANYGYTF
TRBJ2-5	.	TRBV5-1	TRBD2	TGCGCCAGCAGCTCAGGACTAGCGGGGGCCCAAGAGACCCAGTACTTC	CASSSGLAGAQETQYF
TRBJ1-5	.	TRBV18	.	TGTGCCAGCTCACCAGAATCCGCCAGTCAGCCCCAGCATTTT	CASSPESASQPQHF
TRBJ2-3	.	TRBV5-4	.	TGTGCCAGCAGCTTGTGGCCGACAGATACGCAGTATTTT	CASSLWPTDTQYF
TRBJ2-7	.	TRBV2	TRBD2	TGTGCCACCAGGGGAGCGGGGGGGCTGACAGTAGGGAACGAGCAGTACTTC	CATRGAGGLTVGNEQYF
TRBJ2-1	.	TRBV28	TRBD2	TGTGCCAGCGGCCGAAGCGGGGGGTTTAGTGAGCAGTTCTTC	CASGRSGGFSEQFF
TRBJ2-3	.	TRBV3-1/TRBV3-2	.	TGTGCCAGCAGCCAAGAGTACGGGATCTTCACAGATACGCAGTATTTT	CASSQEYGIFTDTQYF
TRBJ1-4	.	TRBV28	.	TGTGCCAGCAGTCCCGGGGGGATCGGGGAAAAACTGTTTTTT	CASSPGGIGEKLFF
TRBJ2-3	.	TRBV28	.	TGTGCCAGCAGTTTATTCCCCCGGGGGACAGATACGCAGTATTTT	CASSLFPRGTDTQYF
TRBJ2-3	.	TRBV7-6	TRBD2	TGTGCCAGCAGCTTATCTAGCGGGGTTTCGAATACGCAGTATTTT	CASSLSSGVSNTQYF
TRBJ1-2	.	TRBV5-1	.	TGCGCCAGCAGCAATCCAGGACAAGACGGCTACACCTTC	CASSNPGQDGYTF
TRBJ1-5	.	TRBV15	TRBD1	TGTGCCACCAGCACGGTAGGGGGCCAGCCCCAGCATTTT	CATSTVGGQPQHF
TRBJ2-7	.	TRBV10-1	.	TGCGCCAGCAGTAATATAAGGACATCACCGCGCGAGCAGTACTTC	CASSNIRTSPREQYF
TRBJ2-3	.	TRBV5-1	TRBD2	TGCGCCAGCAGCTGGGGACTAGCGGGGGCCGCGGATACGCAGTATTTT	CASSWGLAGAADTQYF
TRBJ2-3	.	TRBV9	.	TGTGCCAGCAGCGCAACGACTTCCTCCACAGATACGCAGTATTTT	CASSATTSSTDTQYF
TRBJ2-7	few	TRBV4-1	TRBD1	TGCGCCAGCAGCCAAGATTCCCCCGCCGCCGGGACAGACTACGAGCAGTACTTC	CASSQDSPAAGTDYEQYF
TRBJ1-6	.	TRBV6-1	.	TGTGCCAGCAGTGTAGGTATTGGGCGGGGGGATAATTCACCCCTCCACTTT	CASSVGIGRGDNSPLHF
TRBJ2-1	.	TRBV29-1	.	TGCAGCGCTCTAAAACAGACCTACAATGAGCAGTTCTTC	CSALKQTYNEQFF